The sequence of this TCR beta chain was determined in a study of T cell responses to AZD1222 COVID-19 vaccine. Study-level findings and limits: Clonal diversity was possibly underestimated; the donors were predominantly white British and more often female. A reported finding is that nearly half of spike-specific TCRs target unmutated variant regions. Scientists sampled the repertoires only once the peak T cell response had passed.

In regard to this clone: Antigen specificity is unknown. The germline gene is not matched at one end of the junction; a read error may be the cause.

The CDR3 covers 14 residues. The germline CDR1 and CDR2 sequences are GTSNPN and SVGIG (reference sequence). TCRdb keeps only in-frame clones here, not all; method: immunoSEQ multiplex PCR. The profile covers 150,000 to 200,000 clones, with 80% to 95% appearing a single time and 3.5% to 5% taken by the ten largest. The sequence came from an adult in good health. Sequenced material: peripheral blood, taken on day 0 of AZD1222 vaccination. The rearrangement links TRBV30 to TRBJ2-1; no definite D call. CDR3 sequence: CAWTVIDSHNEQFF. The DNA for the CDR3 is TGTGCCTGGACCGTTATAGACTCCCACAATGAGCAGTTCTTC.